Presented here are 19 T cell receptor beta chains from one specimen sequenced in a study of tumor-infiltrating lymphocytes in primary liver carcinoma. A constant-region primer served to make TCR beta cDNA from about 0.5 ug total RNA. Each TCR beta library was derived from three nested multiplex PCR rounds that employed slightly modified ARM-PCR. Researchers ran the first two PCR rounds for approximately 10 cycles each with TRBV1-TRBV30 forward primers and a C-beta reverse primer. TCRdb independently ran MiXCR on the multiplex PCR reads; one entry per CDR3 protein. The sample holds about 20,000 distinct CDR3 sequences, approximately 72% seen once. Taking about 18-32 mg of unsorted bulk tissue, the authors co-extracted RNA and DNA. Sequenced sample: liver tumor tissue from sampling region 1. Described subset: tumor region T1, superior pole. The receptors shown here come from a man in his forties or fifties with primary liver carcinoma and hepatitis B virus infection.

This clonotype was seen at least ten times. V and J are TRBV11-2 and TRBJ1-4; TRBD1 matches 7 bases. The CDR3 is 18 amino acids. Germline trimming cut 4 bases from V and 0 bases from J; bases unmatched to any gene: 11. The V gene's germline CDR1 is SGHAT and CDR2 FQNNGV. The CDR3 protein is CASSSTGTTRATNEKLFF. In DNA form, the CDR3 reads TGTGCCAGCAGCTCGACAGGGACCACTCGAGCAACTAATGAAAAACTGTTTTTT.

The count of this clonotype is one. This is likely a read error, given that the CDR3 carries no conserved phenylalanine or tryptophan at its end. CDR3 nucleotides: TGTGCCATCAAGGGACAGGGACCCCACGAGACCCAGTACATC. This gives the protein CAIKGQGPHETQYI. V is TRBV10-3 and J is TRBJ2-5, with TRBD1 matching 9 bases. This CDR3 is 14 amino acids long. Losses at the gene ends were 7 bases for V and 5 bases for J; bases not matched to a gene: 8. CDR1 ENHRY and CDR2 SYGVKD come from the germline V gene.

Comments on this clonotype: Compared with germline, one end of the junction differs, possibly owing to a read error. V and J are TRBV11-2 and TRBJ2-2; TRBD2 is a possible D gene (5 bases). This CDR3 is built from 15 residues. The germline V gene encodes CDR1 SGHAT and CDR2 FQNNGV. The CDR3 spells CASSLRLGNTGKLFF. The CDR3 DNA sequence: TGTGCCAGCAGCTTACGTCTCGGGAACACCGGGAAGCTGTTTTTT.

Comments on this clonotype: Relative to the germline gene, one junction end is altered; a read error may explain this. V and J are TRBV11-1 and TRBJ2-7, with 12 positions matching TRBD2. In germline, CDR1 is SGHAT, CDR2 FQDESV (reference sequence). The CDR3 length is 16 residues. The CDR3 bases are TGTGCTAGCAGCATTCGGACTAGCGGGGTCTCCTACGAGCAGTACTTC. Encoded protein: CASSIRTSGVSYEQYF.

There are many counts of this clonotype. This rearrangement joins TRBV20-1 to TRBJ2-7; no clear D gene. Germline assignment: CDR1 DFQATT and CDR2 SNEGSKA (reference sequence). With 3 bases removed from V and 1 base from J, the gap between germline ends came to 7 bases. There are 12 residues in the CDR3. CDR3 sequence reads: CSASWPSYEQYF. CDR3 coding DNA: TGCAGTGCTAGTTGGCCGTCCTACGAGCAGTACTTC.

Concerning this clonotype itself: One junction end does not reproduce the germline sequence, and a read error may be involved. The chain couples TRBV4-3 to TRBJ2-7; weak D call: TRBD2 (6 bases). Germline V gene lookup returns CDR1 LGHNA and CDR2 YSLEER. This CDR3 has 15 amino acids. CDR3 region: CASSQDRETHYEQYF. The CDR3 region has the DNA TGTGCCAGTAGCCAAGATCGGGAGACTCACTACGAGCAGTACTTC.

Regarding this clonotype: The junction and the germline gene differ at one end; a read error may be behind it. The chain has TRBV29-1 and TRBJ2-7; a weak D match, TRBD1 (6 bases). CDR3 length equals 11 residues. The germline V gene encodes CDR1 SQVTM and CDR2 ANQGSEA. CDR3 nucleotides: TGCAGCGTCGGGACAAACTACGAGTTGTGCTTC. Its protein is CSVGTNYELCF.

This clonotype rates as medium-sized. The chain couples TRBV29-1 to TRBJ2-1; 13 nucleotides agree with TRBD2. Germline assignment: CDR1 SQVTM and CDR2 ANQGSEA. The CDR3 has 13 amino acids. The junction had 7 bases not matched to a gene; V was cut back by 8 bases and J by 9 bases. Here the CDR3 reads CSTGLAGATEQFF. The CDR3 DNA is TGCAGCACAGGACTAGCGGGAGCGACTGAGCAGTTCTTC.

A few counts support this clonotype. The junction and the germline gene differ at one end; a read error may be behind it. This chain uses TRBV5-4 with TRBJ2-2; D might be TRBD1 (6 bases). The CDR3 covers 15 residues. Germline V lookup: CDR1 SGHNT, CDR2 YYREEE (reference sequence). The CDR3 sequence: CASSLQGLGAGELFF. The CDR3 DNA sequence: TGTGCCAGCAGCTTACAGGGCTTGGGGGCCGGGGAGTTGTTTTTT.

Worth noting for this clonotype: The DNA is left out, because the CDR3 cannot be placed on it with certainty; the CDR3 is given as TCRdb lists it. The gene calls are TRBV12-3 or TRBV12-4 and TRBJ1-5; the D call of TRBD1 is as the table states it, not checked on the DNA. The CDR3 is 16 amino acids in total, end residues counted. CDR3 sequence: CASSTSTGGGNQPQYF.

In the case of this clonotype: The missing conserved phenylalanine or tryptophan at the end of this CDR3 makes a read error likely. Because the CDR3's place on the DNA is in doubt, the DNA is left out and the CDR3 is given as listed by TCRdb. The chain has TRBV10-3 and TRBJ2-7; the tabulated D call, TRBD1, remains unverified against the DNA. The germline V gene has CDR1 ENHRY and CDR2 SYGVKD. Including both end residues, the CDR3 is 12 amino acids long. CDR3 residues: CAISEAGQEGYL.

This chain joins TRBV4-2 and TRBJ2-2; TRBD2 aligns across 7 bases. With V trimmed by 4 bases and J by 6 bases, 17 bases remained unmatched. The germline V gene encodes CDR1 LGHNA and CDR2 YNFKEQ. This CDR3 has 18 residues. The CDR3 DNA is TGTGCCAGCAGCCGATGGACTAGTGGGAGTCTAAATCCCGGGGAGCTGTTTTTT. This translates into CASSRWTSGSLNPGELFF.

With regard to this clonotype: The junction departs from the called germline gene at one end, perhaps through a read error. This chain uses TRBV11-2 with TRBJ1-3, with D possibly matching TRBD1 (6 bases). The CDR3 is 16 residues long. Germline CDR1 is SGHAT and CDR2 is FQNNGV. The CDR3 sequence is CASNLSGVSSGNTIYF. The DNA for the CDR3 is TGTGCCAGCAATTTGTCAGGGGTCAGCTCTGGGAACACCATATATTTT.

In the case of this clonotype: At one end, the junction sequence differs from germline, possibly due to a read error. V gene TRBV11-2 combines with J gene TRBJ2-7; 11 bases fit TRBD1. CDR1 and CDR2 (germline): SGHAT, FQNNGV. The CDR3 has 15 residues. The CDR3 loop is CVSSQGTGGTYEQYF. CDR3 nucleotide sequence: TGCGTCAGCAGCCAAGGGACAGGGGGAACCTACGAGCAGTACTTC.

This clonotype has only a few counts. One end of the junction does not line up with germline, which may come from a read error. The chain joins TRBV4-1 to TRBJ2-7; weak D call: TRBD1 (5 bases). Germline V lookup: CDR1 MGHRA, CDR2 YSYEKL. The CDR3 consists of 15 residues. CDR3: CTSSHADSTSYEQYF. The CDR3 DNA is TGCACCAGCAGCCATGCCGACAGTACCTCCTACGAGCAGTACTTC.

V is TRBV11-2 and J is TRBJ2-1; D possibly corresponds to TRBD2 (5 bases). CDR3 length equals 14 residues. Germline V gives CDR1 SGHAT, CDR2 FQNNGV. V was pared by 4 bases and J by 9 bases, with 16 bases between. CDR3 residues: CASSSQRLVSEQFF. The CDR3 region has the DNA TGTGCCAGCAGCTCACAGCGGCTAGTTAGTGAGCAGTTCTTC. Looking up the rest from reference TRBV11-2 and TRBJ2-1 gives the full variable domain: EAGVAQSPRYKIIEKRQSVAFWCNPISGHATLYWYQQILGQGPKLLIQFQNNGVVDDSQLPKDRFSAERLKGVDSTLKIQPAKLEDSAVYLCASSSQRLVSEQFFGPGTRLTVL.

The rearrangement joins TRBV5-1 to TRBJ1-1; perhaps TRBD1 as D (6 bases). Deletions cut 4 bases from V and 8 bases from J, with 18 bases between. Germline V gene sequence: CDR1 SGHRS, CDR2 YFSETQ. This CDR3 contains 14 residues. For the CDR3, the DNA is TGCGCCAGCAGCCCGGACGGGGGCGTCACCGAAGCTTTCTTT. Encoded protein: CASSPDGGVTEAFF.

Remarks on this clonotype: An end of the junction differs from the germline gene, which may be a read error. V and J are TRBV11-2 and TRBJ2-1; D is possibly TRBD2 (6 bases). Per the germline V gene, CDR1 is SGHAT and CDR2 is FQNNGV. CDR3 length equals 15 residues. The CDR3 protein is CACSRHSGGYNEQFF. The CDR3 DNA reads TGTGCCTGCAGCCGCCATAGCGGTGGATACAATGAGCAGTTCTTC.

V usage is TRBV11-1 and J usage is TRBJ2-2; D uncertain. Trimming took 0 bases from V and 0 from J, leaving 11 bases between them. CDR3 size: 17 residues. In germline, CDR1 is SGHAT, CDR2 FQDESV (reference sequence). CDR3 sequence reads: CASSLAPMLSNTGELFF. In DNA form, the CDR3 reads TGTGCCAGCAGCTTAGCGCCAATGCTTTCGAACACCGGGGAGCTGTTTTTT.